These T cell receptor beta chains were read from a single sample in a study of early T cells in non-severe SARS-CoV-2 infection. TCRdb used MiXCR to reprocess the 5' RACE reads, holding one entry per CDR3 protein. The table lists 50,000 to 65,000 distinct CDR3 sequences, about 8.9% of them singletons, with 17% in the top ten. Material: whole blood. These receptors all come from an adult who was a healthcare worker with PCR-confirmed SARS-CoV-2 infection or an uninfected control (not recorded which). CDR3s include the opening cysteine and the closing phenylalanine or tryptophan. Each record gives: V gene, D gene, clone size, J gene, CDR3 DNA, CDR3 protein. The D gene is left open where the match is weak. Not all rows give a size; the values are once, few, many and, for expanded clones, a class.

TRBV7-2	-	few	TRBJ2-3	TGTGCCAGCAGCTTAGCTGGAGTCAGGGCAGATACGCAGTATTTT	CASSLAGVRADTQYF
TRBV29-1	-	many	TRBJ2-7	TGCAGCGTTGTAGTGACGAAAGCCTACGAGCAGTACTTC	CSVVVTKAYEQYF
TRBV7-2	TRBD1	-	TRBJ1-5	TGTGCCAGCAGCTTAGTGGGACAGGGTAATCAGCCCCAGCATTTT	CASSLVGQGNQPQHF
TRBV5-5	-	many	TRBJ2-1	TGTGCCAGCAGCTTAAGTTCCGCGGTCTCCTACAATGAGCAGTTCTTC	CASSLSSAVSYNEQFF
TRBV5-1	-	many	TRBJ2-3	TGCGCCAGCAGCTTGGAGGGACGGACCCTCACAGATACGCAGTATTTT	CASSLEGRTLTDTQYF
TRBV20-1	TRBD2	-	TRBJ2-3	TGCAGTGCTGAGACTAGCGGGATCTCAGATACGCAGTATTTT	CSAETSGISDTQYF
TRBV28	-	many	TRBJ2-3	TGTGCCAGCAAGGCAGCAACTACAGATACGCAGTATTTT	CASKAATTDTQYF
TRBV5-8	-	-	TRBJ2-3	TGTGCCAGCAGCTTGGATGGAGATACGCAGTATTTT	CASSLDGDTQYF
TRBV3-1	TRBD1	many	TRBJ1-2	TGTGCCAGCAGCCAAGCCGAGTACAGGGGAAATAGTGGCTACACCTTC	CASSQAEYRGNSGYTF
TRBV29-1	-	many	TRBJ1-1	TGCAGCGTTAGACAGGCGAACACTGAAGCTTTCTTT	CSVRQANTEAFF
TRBV7-9	TRBD2	-	TRBJ2-1	TGTGCCAGCAGCCTACGGGACTACCCCTCACAATGGGAGCAGTTCTTC	CASSLRDYPSQWEQFF
TRBV7-2	-	many	TRBJ2-2	TGTGCCAGCAGCTTAGCGCGGTTAGGGTTCGGGGAGCTGTTTTTT	CASSLARLGFGELFF
TRBV5-1	-	many	TRBJ2-7	TGCGCCAGCAGCGAGGGGGCGGGAGATATTTCCTACGAGCAGTACTTC	CASSEGAGDISYEQYF
TRBV6-6	-	few	TRBJ1-6	TGTGCCAGCAGTTCCCCATCGTTTCCCCTCCACTTT	CASSSPSFPLHF
TRBV12-3/TRBV12-4	-	few	TRBJ2-5	TGTGCCAGCAGCAAGATGGGAGGTGCCGAGACCCAGTACTTC	CASSKMGGAETQYF
TRBV19	-	many	TRBJ2-1	TGTGCCAGCAAACCCACACAGGGAAAGTTGGACAATGAGCAGTTCTTC	CASKPTQGKLDNEQFF
TRBV4-1	TRBD1	-	TRBJ2-7	TGCGCCGGCAGCCATCCCGGGACAGCCTACGAGCAGTACTTC	CAGSHPGTAYEQYF
TRBV25-1	-	many	TRBJ2-7	TGTGCCAGCAGTGAATTTAGGGGAGAATACCCCTACGAGCAGTACTTC	CASSEFRGEYPYEQYF
TRBV28	-	few	TRBJ2-3	TGTGCCAGCAGTCCCGACGAGGGCACTAGGGTTACGCAGTATTTT	CASSPDEGTRVTQYF
TRBV9	-	few	TRBJ2-3	TGTGCCAGCAGCGTAGCTACCACGAGAGGTACGCAGTATTTT	CASSVATTRGTQYF
TRBV20-1	TRBD1	few	TRBJ2-4	TGCAGTGCAAATACCGGACAGGACGTGGACAACATTCAGTACTTC	CSANTGQDVDNIQYF
TRBV9	TRBD1	few	TRBJ2-7	TGTGCCAGCAGCACCTACCCCGGGACAGGGGTGGGCGAGCAGTACTTC	CASSTYPGTGVGEQYF
TRBV3-1	TRBD2	many	TRBJ2-3	TGTGCCAGCAGCTTAGCGGGAGTTTACACAGATACGCAGTATTTT	CASSLAGVYTDTQYF
TRBV6-4	TRBD2	-	TRBJ2-5	TGTGCCAGCAGTAATAGCGGGAGGGCCTGTGAGACCCAGTACTTC	CASSNSGRACETQYF
TRBV4-3	-	many	TRBJ1-5	TGCGCCAGCAGCCAAGAAAAGGGAAGCAATCAGCCCCAGCATTTT	CASSQEKGSNQPQHF
TRBV29-1	-	many	TRBJ2-7	TGCAGCGTTGAAGTCGCGTCAGGATACACCTACGAGCAGTACTTC	CSVEVASGYTYEQYF
TRBV18	TRBD2	-	TRBJ2-2	TGTGCCAGCTCACCTATATCGACGAGCGGGAGTATCCCCGGGGAGCTGTTTTTT	CASSPISTSGSIPGELFF
TRBV7-2	-	many	TRBJ2-5	TGTGCCAGCAGCTTAGGGTCCAAACAAGAGACCCAGTACTTC	CASSLGSKQETQYF
TRBV5-1	TRBD2	many	TRBJ2-1	TGCGCCAGCAGCTTGGACCCGGGAGGGTACAATGAGCAGTTCTTC	CASSLDPGGYNEQFF
TRBV6-5	-	many	TRBJ2-5	TGTGCCAGCAGTCATACAGGATGGTATGAGACCCAGTACTTC	CASSHTGWYETQYF
TRBV28	-	many	TRBJ2-1	TGTGCCAGCAGTATGAAGAGCGGGAATGAGCAGTTCTTC	CASSMKSGNEQFF
TRBV2	-	many	TRBJ2-7	TGTGCCAGCAGTACCACGGGACACTACTACCGCTACGAGCAGTACTTC	CASSTTGHYYRYEQYF
TRBV4-1	-	many	TRBJ1-1	TGCGCCAGCAGCCAAGAGAGGCCTGCTGAAGCTTTCTTT	CASSQERPAEAFF
TRBV7-2	TRBD2	many	TRBJ2-3	TGTGCCAGCAGCTCAGCGGGAGTAGGAACAGATACGCAGTATTTT	CASSSAGVGTDTQYF
TRBV4-3	-	few	TRBJ1-1	TGCGCCAGCAGTCGCACACAGGGCCCCGGCACTGAAGCTTTCTTT	CASSRTQGPGTEAFF
TRBV28	-	many	TRBJ1-2	TGTGCCAGCAGTCGAACTTTTAAATCTGGTTACACCTTC	CASSRTFKSGYTF
TRBV19	-	many	TRBJ1-5	TGTGCCAGTAGTACAGGAAATAGCAATCAGCCCCAGCATTTT	CASSTGNSNQPQHF
TRBV27	TRBD2	few	TRBJ2-7	TGTGCCAGCAGTCCACTAGCGGGAGCCTACGAGCAGTACTTC	CASSPLAGAYEQYF
TRBV28	-	-	TRBJ1-1	TGTGCCAGCAGTTTAGGGGGGCTCGACACTGAAGCTTTCTTT	CASSLGGLDTEAFF
TRBV20-1	TRBD2	-	TRBJ2-1	TGCAGTGTACCGACTAGCGGGAGTTCCGATGAGCAGTTCTTC	CSVPTSGSSDEQFF
TRBV29-1	-	few	TRBJ1-1	TGCAGTCTTATGAGGGACACTGAAGCTTTCTTT	CSLMRDTEAFF
TRBV20-1	TRBD2	many	TRBJ2-1	TGCAGTGCTACGCCGGGACTAGCGGCCACCTACAATGAGCAGTTCTTC	CSATPGLAATYNEQFF
TRBV5-4	TRBD2	many	TRBJ2-7	TGTGCCAGCAGCTTAGGGACTAGCGGAACCTACGAGCAGTACTTC	CASSLGTSGTYEQYF
TRBV28	TRBD1	many	TRBJ2-7	TGTGCCAGCAGTTTTTCCGGGACAGGTAATTACGAGCAGTACTTC	CASSFSGTGNYEQYF
TRBV28	TRBD2	many	TRBJ2-1	TGTGCCAGCAGCAAACTAGCGGGAGTGTACAATGAGCAGTTCTTC	CASSKLAGVYNEQFF
TRBV6-5	TRBD1	few	TRBJ2-4	TGTGCCAGCAGGCGACAGGGGGCCAAAAACATTCAGTACTTC	CASRRQGAKNIQYF
TRBV4-3	-	few	TRBJ1-1	TGCGCCAGCAGCCTGAGGGACCACATGAACACTGAAGCTTTCTTT	CASSLRDHMNTEAFF
TRBV21-1	-	-	TRBJ2-7	TGTGCCAGCAGAGGTTATGTGCGCGAGCAGTACTTC	CASRGYVREQYF
TRBV5-5	-	many	TRBJ2-2	TGTGCCAGCAGCGTGAGAAGACTTGAGAACACCGGGGAGCTGTTTTTT	CASSVRRLENTGELFF
TRBV7-6	-	many	TRBJ1-4	TGTGCCAGCAGCTCGTATACCGGGGCAACTAATGAAAAACTGTTTTTT	CASSSYTGATNEKLFF